This T cell receptor (beta chain) was sequenced in a study of blood T cell repertoires in COVID-19. Trimming cost V 0 bases and J 1 base, with 13 bases left between them. Germline V gives CDR1 MNHEY, CDR2 SVGEGT. This CDR3 spans 16 amino acids. Here immunoSEQ multiplex PCR was the method, and the copy in TCRdb shows in-frame clones only, minus some. The sample lists over 55,000 clones; 88% were seen once. The source is a human donor in a cohort sampled during active COVID-19. Sequencing used peripheral blood. The chain recombines TRBV6-2 or TRBV6-3 with TRBJ2-7; maybe TRBD2 (6 bases). The CDR3 protein is CASSYSAGRGSYEQYF. CDR3 coding DNA: TGTGCCAGCAGTTACTCGGCGGGGCGAGGGTCCTACGAGCAGTACTTC.